The rows below give T cell receptor beta chains drawn from one sample of a study of blood T cell repertoires in COVID-19. Clones were read by immunoSEQ multiplex PCR, and TCRdb kept only the in-frame ones, dropping some. The table records approximately 240,000 clones, approximately 90% of them present only once. Sequences were obtained from peripheral blood. The receptors here all came from a young woman who had recovered from COVID-19. CDR3s include the opening cysteine and the closing phenylalanine or tryptophan. Each record gives: V gene, clone size, D gene, J gene, CDR3 DNA, CDR3 protein. The D gene is left open where the match is weak. Not all rows give a size; the values are once, few, many and, for expanded clones, a class.

>TRBV7-2|-|TRBD2|TRBJ2-7
TGTGCCAGCAGCAACCCTAGCGGGAGGACCTACGAGCAGTACTTC
CASSNPSGRTYEQYF
>TRBV6-5|-|-|TRBJ1-4
TGTGCCAGCAGTTACCGGGGCCAGGGGGAAAAACTGTTTTTT
CASSYRGQGEKLFF
>TRBV10-2|-|-|TRBJ2-7
TGCGCCAGCAGTGCTTTCCTCAGCTCCTACGAGCAGTACTTC
CASSAFLSSYEQYF
>TRBV7-2|-|-|TRBJ2-3
TGTGCCAGCACAGGCCTCCATGCCCCTACAGATACGCAGTATTTT
CASTGLHAPTDTQYF
>TRBV5-1|-|TRBD1|TRBJ2-7
TGCGCCAGCAGTCACCGGGACAGGGGCCCTCCATTGTCCTACGAGCAGTACTTC
CASSHRDRGPPLSYEQYF
>TRBV3-1/TRBV3-2|-|TRBD1|TRBJ1-2
TGTGCCAGCAGCCAAAGGGACAGAGTTGGCTACACCTTC
CASSQRDRVGYTF
>TRBV15|once|-|TRBJ2-7
TGTGCCACCAGCAGAGAAAGGAACAGGGTTTTC
CATSRERNRVF
>TRBV7-2|-|TRBD2|TRBJ2-7
TGTGCCAGCAGCTTACTTGGACTAGGCTACGAGCAGTACTTC
CASSLLGLGYEQYF
>TRBV18|-|-|TRBJ1-5
TGTGCCAGCTCACCACCGGAGGCCCATAATCAGCCCCAGCATTTT
CASSPPEAHNQPQHF
>TRBV19|few|TRBD2|TRBJ2-7
TGTGCCAGTAGTATAGGAGGGACTACCTACGAGCAGTACTTC
CASSIGGTTYEQYF
>TRBV6-2/TRBV6-3|-|TRBD1|TRBJ2-1
TGTGCCAGCAGTATACAGGGGAATGAGCAGTTCTTC
CASSIQGNEQFF
>TRBV5-6|-|-|TRBJ2-4
TGTGCCAGCAGCCGTGGAGGGCAACTAGCCAAAAACATTCAGTACTTC
CASSRGGQLAKNIQYF
>TRBV19|-|-|TRBJ2-1
TGTGCCAGTAGTGGGGATAACGGGAAACAGTTCTTC
CASSGDNGKQFF